A selection of T cell receptor beta chains follows, all from one sample in a study of shared clonotypes between healthy human individuals. Repertoires were generated with immunoSEQ multiplex PCR, while TCRdb's copy carries only in-frame clones and drops some. Among 2 million to 2.5 million clones, over 90% were seen once, and the ten largest hold 0.35% to 0.45%. Sequenced: naive CD4+ T cells from PBMCs. Receptors originate from a man younger than 35 in good health. Some clones in this sample may be carry-over from other donors' samples. Both conserved end residues are part of each CDR3. A D gene is named only where the DNA matches it firmly. The listing skips clone size in some rows; elsewhere it reads once, few, many or a size class.

d_call	v_call	clone_size	j_call	cdr3_aa	cdr3_nt
-	TRBV7-6	-	TRBJ2-5	CASSFRGRETQYF	TGTGCCAGCAGCTTTCGGGGGAGGGAGACCCAGTACTTC
-	TRBV9	-	TRBJ2-1	CASSVEADTYNEQFF	TGTGCCAGCAGCGTAGAAGCGGATACCTACAATGAGCAGTTCTTC
-	TRBV28	once	TRBJ1-1	CASSLVPGGGMNTEAFF	TGTGCCAGCAGTTTAGTGCCGGGGGGGGGAATGAACACTGAAGCTTTCTTT
-	TRBV6-5	-	TRBJ1-5	CASSLTGTQPHQPQHF	TGTGCCAGCAGTTTGACCGGGACACAACCACATCAGCCCCAGCATTTT
-	TRBV19	-	TRBJ1-5	CASSMEGNQPQHF	TGTGCCAGTAGTATGGAGGGGAATCAGCCCCAGCATTTT
-	TRBV28	-	TRBJ2-3	CASSTSGRGDTQYF	TGTGCCAGCAGTACATCGGGACGCGGAGATACGCAGTATTTT
TRBD2	TRBV18	-	TRBJ2-7	CASSPGGEQYF	TGTGCCAGCTCACCGGGGGGGGAGCAGTACTTC
-	TRBV14	-	TRBJ2-1	CASSQDQGTYNEQFF	TGTGCCAGCAGCCAAGATCAGGGCACCTACAATGAGCAGTTCTTC
TRBD2	TRBV5-1	once	TRBJ2-2	CASSHETSSTGELFF	TGCGCCAGCAGTCACGAGACTAGCAGCACCGGGGAGCTGTTTTTT
-	TRBV2	-	TRBJ1-5	CASRPAVSQPQHF	TGTGCCAGCAGGCCCGCGGTGAGCCAGCCCCAGCATTTT
-	TRBV12-5	-	TRBJ2-2	CASGLKGGELFF	TGTGCTAGTGGTTTAAAAGGCGGGGAGCTGTTTTTT
TRBD1	TRBV28	-	TRBJ1-5	CASTSYRGFSNQPQHF	TGTGCCAGCACGTCATACAGGGGTTTCAGCAATCAGCCCCAGCATTTT
TRBD1	TRBV6-1	-	TRBJ2-7	CASSDRAARGSYEQYF	TGTGCCAGCAGTGATAGGGCCGCCAGGGGGAGCTACGAGCAGTACTTC
-	TRBV6-1	-	TRBJ1-5	CASSGVTGPQHF	TGTGCCAGCAGTGGAGTTACAGGGCCCCAGCATTTT
TRBD2	TRBV7-3	once	TRBJ2-6	CASRYSGLGANVLTF	TGTGCCAGCAGGTATAGCGGGTTAGGGGCCAACGTCCTGACTTTC
TRBD2	TRBV27	-	TRBJ2-7	CASSRLAGITYEQYF	TGTGCCAGCAGCAGACTAGCGGGAATTACCTACGAGCAGTACTTC
-	TRBV5-6	-	TRBJ2-5	CASSLQTATRTQYF	TGTGCCAGCAGCTTGCAGACAGCTACTCGAACCCAGTACTTC
-	TRBV25-1	-	TRBJ2-7	CATRQGGWSYEQYF	TGTGCCACGCGACAAGGGGGGTGGTCCTACGAGCAGTACTTC
TRBD2	TRBV5-1	-	TRBJ2-1	CASSLERTSGMYSSYNEQFF	TGCGCCAGCAGCTTGGAGCGGACTAGCGGGATGTACAGCTCCTACAATGAGCAGTTCTTC
-	TRBV2	once	TRBJ2-7	CASGEQHYEQYF	TGTGCCAGCGGGGAGCAGCATTACGAGCAGTACTTC
-	TRBV27	-	TRBJ2-1	CASSLSWGVGSEQFF	TGTGCCAGCAGTTTATCTTGGGGGGTCGGGTCTGAGCAGTTCTTC
-	TRBV4-1	-	TRBJ2-1	CASSQPRVRSYNEQFF	TGCGCCAGCAGCCAACCCAGGGTTCGGTCCTACAATGAGCAGTTCTTC
TRBD1	TRBV4-1	once	TRBJ2-5	CASSQLQGAGEETQYF	TGCGCCAGCAGCCAACTCCAGGGGGCAGGGGAAGAGACCCAGTACTTC
-	TRBV5-1	few	TRBJ1-1	CASSWVMNTEAFF	TGCGCCAGCAGCTGGGTGATGAACACTGAAGCTTTCTTT
TRBD2	TRBV9	-	TRBJ2-1	CASSPRVVRESQFF	TGTGCCAGCAGCCCCCGTGTCGTGCGGGAGTCTCAGTTCTTC
TRBD1	TRBV2	-	TRBJ1-5	CASQGDSMSNQPQHF	TGTGCCAGCCAGGGGGACAGCATGAGCAATCAGCCCCAGCATTTT
-	TRBV5-5	-	TRBJ2-5	CASSLEDTQETQYF	TGTGCCAGCAGCTTGGAGGACACCCAAGAGACCCAGTACTTC
TRBD1	TRBV7-9	-	TRBJ1-4	CASSPLGGTGYDEKLFF	TGTGCCAGCAGCCCGCTAGGGGGGACAGGGTATGATGAAAAACTGTTTTTT
-	TRBV11-2	-	TRBJ1-2	CASSPQDDYGYTF	TGTGCCAGCAGTCCACAGGATGACTATGGCTACACCTTC
TRBD2	TRBV28	-	TRBJ2-7	CASSFPLSGRSREQYF	TGTGCCAGCAGTTTCCCCCTAAGCGGGAGGTCGCGCGAGCAGTACTTC
TRBD1	TRBV19	-	TRBJ1-2	CASSLGTGGRGYTF	TGTGCCAGTAGCCTCGGGACAGGGGGAAGAGGCTACACCTTC
-	TRBV5-1	-	TRBJ2-5	CASSSLPPQETQYF	TGCGCCAGCAGCTCTCTACCTCCCCAAGAGACCCAGTACTTC
-	TRBV18	-	TRBJ2-1	CASSPNQLRDNEQFF	TGTGCCAGCTCACCGAATCAATTAAGGGACAATGAGCAGTTCTTC
-	TRBV18	-	TRBJ2-7	CASSPGRISYEQYF	TGTGCCAGCTCACCGGGCAGAATCTCCTACGAGCAGTACTTC
-	TRBV27	-	TRBJ2-2	CASSYLRGTRWSGELFF	TGTGCCAGCAGCTACTTACGGGGGACCCGATGGAGCGGGGAGCTGTTTTTT
TRBD1	TRBV7-9	once	TRBJ1-1	CASSFGQGLNTEAFF	TGTGCCAGCAGCTTCGGACAGGGGCTGAACACTGAAGCTTTCTTT
-	TRBV30	-	TRBJ1-5	CAWGDNSNQPQHF	TGTGCCTGGGGAGACAATAGCAATCAGCCCCAGCATTTT
TRBD1	TRBV29-1	once	TRBJ2-7	CSAGTGEYEQYF	TGCAGCGCCGGCACAGGGGAATACGAGCAGTACTTC
-	TRBV11-2	-	TRBJ2-1	CASSLARSYNEQFF	TGTGCCAGCAGCTTAGCCCGGTCATACAATGAGCAGTTCTTC
-	TRBV11-2	-	TRBJ2-7	CASSSGHGPTYEQYF	TGTGCCAGCAGCTCTGGACATGGGCCCACCTACGAGCAGTACTTC
TRBD1	TRBV6-1	-	TRBJ1-1	CASSEERGRRDTEAFF	TGTGCCAGCAGTGAAGAAAGGGGGCGCAGGGACACTGAAGCTTTCTTT
-	TRBV6-6	once	TRBJ2-1	CASSYSGTNEQFF	TGTGCCAGCAGTTACTCTGGGACCAATGAGCAGTTCTTC
TRBD1	TRBV18	-	TRBJ2-2	CASSDRGGDTGELFF	TGTGCCAGCTCAGACAGGGGTGGTGACACCGGGGAGCTGTTTTTT
-	TRBV7-2	-	TRBJ1-5	CASSSGGGRSNQPQHF	TGTGCCAGCAGCTCCGGGGGGGGGCGAAGCAATCAGCCCCAGCATTTT
-	TRBV2	-	TRBJ2-1	CASAGDSYNEQFF	TGTGCCAGCGCAGGGGACTCTTACAATGAGCAGTTCTTC
-	TRBV18	-	TRBJ1-4	CASSPRPGVEEKLFF	TGTGCCAGCTCACCACGTCCAGGGGTGGAGGAAAAACTGTTTTTT
-	TRBV18	-	TRBJ2-7	CASSPAGQSYEQYF	TGTGCCAGCTCACCTGCCGGACAGTCCTACGAGCAGTACTTC
-	TRBV28	-	TRBJ2-6	CASSLLGTGANVLTF	TGTGCCAGCAGTTTACTAGGGACTGGGGCCAACGTCCTGACTTTC